Listed below are T cell receptor beta chains from one sample, sequenced in a study of blood T cell repertoires in COVID-19. Only in-frame clones appear in the TCRdb table, and some are missing; sequencing was by immunoSEQ multiplex PCR. The data contain roughly 350,000 clones, about 85% of them singletons. Sequencing used peripheral blood. The receptors were gathered from a woman in her late teens or twenties with acute or convalescent COVID-19. Each CDR3 is given with its conserved first and last residue. The order of the fields is D gene, clone size, J gene, V gene, CDR3 DNA, CDR3 protein. The D gene is left open where the match is weak. For some rows the clone size is stated as once, few or many, or as a class when expanded; others skip it.

TRBD1 | few | TRBJ1-5 | TRBV29-1 | TGCAGCGTTGCCACAGGGGGGACTCCCCAGCATTTT | CSVATGGTPQHF
TRBD1 | . | TRBJ1-5 | TRBV2 | TGTGCCAGCAGTGAAGACCGGTGGACAGGCGATATCAATCAGCCCCAGCATTTT | CASSEDRWTGDINQPQHF
TRBD1 | . | TRBJ2-7 | TRBV3-1/TRBV3-2 | TGTGCCAGCAGCCATACAGGGGCCTACGAGCAGTACTTC | CASSHTGAYEQYF
. | . | TRBJ1-1 | TRBV11-2 | TGTGCCAGCAGCTTAGGAGGACAGATGAACACTGAAGCTTTCTTT | CASSLGGQMNTEAFF
. | . | TRBJ1-5 | TRBV29-1 | TGCAGCGTTGAAGAGGCAGGCACCACCAATCAGCCCCAGCATTTT | CSVEEAGTTNQPQHF
. | . | TRBJ1-2 | TRBV6-5 | TGTGCCAGCATATCCTATGGGAGTTCGGGCTATGGCTACACCTTC | CASISYGSSGYGYTF
. | . | TRBJ2-3 | TRBV30 | TGTGCCTGGAGCGACGATGGGGGGGCAACTCCGCCTGGCGCGCAGTATTTT | CAWSDDGGATPPGAQYF
. | . | TRBJ1-1 | TRBV9 | TGTGCCAGCAGCAACTCTAACACTGAAGCTTTCTTT | CASSNSNTEAFF
. | . | TRBJ2-3 | TRBV27 | TGTGCCAGCAGTTTATACGGACTCCCAGATACGCAGTATTTT | CASSLYGLPDTQYF
. | . | TRBJ1-6 | TRBV3-1/TRBV3-2 | TGTGCCAGCAGCTACAGATTCCGGGGGGATTCCAATTCACCCCTCCACTTT | CASSYRFRGDSNSPLHF
. | . | TRBJ2-3 | TRBV7-3 | TGTGCCAGCAGTGGTCAGGGAGGAACAGATACGCAGTATTTT | CASSGQGGTDTQYF
. | . | TRBJ2-5 | TRBV27 | TGTGCCAGCAGTTACGGCGGACATGCCCGGGAGACCCAGTACTTC | CASSYGGHARETQYF
TRBD1 | . | TRBJ2-5 | TRBV19 | TGTGCCACACGACCGGGACAGGGAGGAATAGAGACCCAGTACTTC | CATRPGQGGIETQYF
. | . | TRBJ1-4 | TRBV27 | TGTGCCAGCAGTTTAAGCCAACAGGGATCAAGTGAAAAACTGTTTTTT | CASSLSQQGSSEKLFF
TRBD2 | once | TRBJ2-5 | TRBV2 | TGTGCCAGCAGTGAAGGACTAGCGGGGCAGGGGACCCAGTACTTC | CASSEGLAGQGTQYF
. | . | TRBJ2-2 | TRBV24-1 | TGTGCCACCAGTGGGGCAGGGGAAATCGGGGAGCTGTTTTTT | CATSGAGEIGELFF
. | . | TRBJ1-5 | TRBV28 | TGTGCCAGCAGGAACAGGACAGAGAAAAGCAATCAGCCCCAGCATTTT | CASRNRTEKSNQPQHF